This record looks at one T cell receptor (beta chain) sequence and its context. The ends lost 7 bases at V and 6 bases at J; junction bases unmatched: 13. CDR1 is MNHEY, CDR2 SVGAGI, per germline. The CDR3 totals 15 residues. Fresh-frozen tumor tissue and more than two years of survival data were available for all. No glioblastoma patient carried an isocitrate dehydrogenase mutation. These data are taken from a study of glioma-infiltrating T cells after dendritic cell vaccination. Turning to the study itself: Autologous tumor lysate-pulsed dendritic cell vaccination was given between about 2002 and 2013. Autologous tumor lysate was loaded overnight onto monocyte-derived dendritic cells grown approximately seven days with IL-4 and GM-CSF.

Method: immunoSEQ multiplex PCR; TCRdb's copy keeps in-frame clones and lacks some. The profile covers about 92,000 clones, with 70% to 90% appearing a single time and around a sixth taken by the ten largest. The source of this sequence is a human donor with glioblastoma. The rearrangement links TRBV6-5 to TRBJ1-1, with 8 bases aligning to TRBD1. This sample comprised blood, obtained before dendritic cell vaccination. CDR3 DNA sequence: TGTGCCAGCATGCGGGACAGGAGACCAACGGCTGAAGCTTTCTTT. This codes for CASMRDRRPTAEAFF.